The T cell receptor beta chain described here comes from a study of blood T cell repertoires in COVID-19. Study as a whole: Nucleic acid was either cDNA or gDNA, and it came from T cells, B-cell-depleted T cells, or PBMCs.

In the authors' workflow: The authors estimated nucleated cell counts from reference gene primer amplification. This table comes from immunoSEQ multiplex PCR, and its TCRdb copy is limited to in-frame clones, with some not included. The D gene and trimming were derived from the DNA, and the V and J assignments and clone size from that table. The sample records 140,000 to 150,000 clones, roughly 84% being singletons. All enrollees were roughly 18 to 95 years old and from approximately 24 US areas. From germline, CDR1 is MNHEY and CDR2 SVGAGI. This CDR3 has 14 amino acids. V was cut by 2 bases and J by 6 bases, with 11 bases left in between.

This TCR was recovered from a woman between 45 and 60 years old who had been exposed to COVID-19. J is TRBJ1-5 and V is TRBV6-5, with D perhaps matching TRBD1 (6 bases). Sequenced: PBMCs or T cells enriched from blood (not recorded which). CDR3 amino acids: CASSYTTGGQPQHF. The CDR3 DNA sequence: TGTGCCAGCAGTTACACGACAGGAGGTCAGCCCCAGCATTTT.